This is a list of T cell receptor beta chains from one sample in a study of T-cell reconstitution after alpha-beta-depleted transplantation in children. MiXCR was run by TCRdb on the PCR reads, yielding one entry per CDR3 protein. This sample carries about 610,000 distinct CDR3 sequences, about 10% of them seen once, and the ten largest clones take around 4%. The sequenced sample was PBMCs from the stem cell graft donor, obtained from the stem cell graft. The receptors were sampled from a human donor who donated a stem cell graft to a child with acute myeloid leukemia. Both conserved end residues are part of each CDR3. Each record gives: V gene, clone size, D gene, J gene, CDR3 DNA, CDR3 protein. The D gene is left open where the match is weak. Some rows have no size entry. The others give once, few or many, or a class for an expanded clone.

V: TRBV7-7; size: NA; D: TRBD1; J: TRBJ2-5; DNA: TGTGCTAGCAGCTTATTAACCCAGGGGGCTCAGACCCAGTACTTC; CDR3: CASSLLTQGAQTQYF
V: TRBV2; size: many; D: NA; J: TRBJ2-2; DNA: TGTGCCAGCAGCGCCCCTGGGACCCGATCCACCGGGGAGCTGTTTTTT; CDR3: CASSAPGTRSTGELFF
V: TRBV15; size: NA; D: NA; J: TRBJ2-2; DNA: TGTGCCACCAGCAGGGATCTTGGGGCCGGGGAGCTGTTTTTT; CDR3: CATSRDLGAGELFF
V: TRBV5-1; size: few; D: TRBD1; J: TRBJ2-1; DNA: TGCGCCAGCAGCCTCGACAGGGGAAAGGGCAATGAGCAGTTCTTC; CDR3: CASSLDRGKGNEQFF
V: TRBV6-2/TRBV6-3; size: few; D: TRBD1; J: TRBJ2-7; DNA: TGTGCCAGCAGTTTCGACCTTGGGACAGGGAGCAACGAGCAGTACTTC; CDR3: CASSFDLGTGSNEQYF
V: TRBV4-3; size: few; D: NA; J: TRBJ1-2; DNA: TGCGCCAGCAGCCAAGGAATGGCGGGCGGCTATGGCTACACCTTC; CDR3: CASSQGMAGGYGYTF
V: TRBV27; size: many; D: NA; J: TRBJ2-7; DNA: TGTGCCAGCAGTCACAGGAACCGGGGCGAGCAGTACTTC; CDR3: CASSHRNRGEQYF
V: TRBV2; size: NA; D: NA; J: TRBJ2-5; DNA: TGTGCCAGCAGTGAAGGGGGACCAACCTTCCTAGGGGACCAGTACTTC; CDR3: CASSEGGPTFLGDQYF
V: TRBV5-6; size: few; D: TRBD1; J: TRBJ2-1; DNA: TGTGCCAGCAGCTCCCGACTGACAGGGCCCAATGAGCAGTTCTTC; CDR3: CASSSRLTGPNEQFF
V: TRBV29-1; size: many; D: NA; J: TRBJ1-1; DNA: TGCAGCACAAGGAACAGGAACACTGAAGCTTTCTTT; CDR3: CSTRNRNTEAFF
V: TRBV20-1; size: many; D: TRBD2; J: TRBJ2-1; DNA: TGCAGTGCCGAGGGGACTATCGATGAGCAGTTCTTC; CDR3: CSAEGTIDEQFF
V: TRBV20-1; size: NA; D: TRBD2; J: TRBJ2-7; DNA: TGCAGTGCTAGGCCGGGAGCGGGAGGACTCTTCTACGAGCAGTACTTC; CDR3: CSARPGAGGLFYEQYF
V: TRBV9; size: few; D: NA; J: TRBJ2-2; DNA: TGTGCCAGCAGCCCCTCTGGGTGGGGTACCGGGGAGCTGTTTTTT; CDR3: CASSPSGWGTGELFF
V: TRBV27; size: NA; D: TRBD2; J: TRBJ2-5; DNA: TGTGCCAGCAGTCCCACGGCTAGCGGGAGAGGGGCAGAGACCCAGTACTTC; CDR3: CASSPTASGRGAETQYF
V: TRBV12-3/TRBV12-4; size: few; D: NA; J: TRBJ2-3; DNA: TGTGCCAGCAAGACTGGCGGAGATACGCAGTATTTT; CDR3: CASKTGGDTQYF
V: TRBV2; size: NA; D: NA; J: TRBJ2-1; DNA: TGTGCCAGCAGTGAAGATCAGGCCGCTAAGTTCTTC; CDR3: CASSEDQAAKFF
V: TRBV7-3; size: few; D: TRBD2; J: TRBJ2-3; DNA: TGTGCCAGCTTGGCGGTGACGGGGGCGGGACTAGCGACCGATACGCAGTATTTT; CDR3: CASLAVTGAGLATDTQYF
V: TRBV14; size: NA; D: NA; J: TRBJ1-1; DNA: TGTGCCAGCAGCCAAGATTTTGAAGGCAAAGCTTTCTTT; CDR3: CASSQDFEGKAFF
V: TRBV12-3/TRBV12-4; size: NA; D: TRBD2; J: TRBJ2-1; DNA: TGTGCCAGCAGTGGCCGGGGACTAGCGGGAGGGCAGTCCCTTTTCTTC; CDR3: CASSGRGLAGGQSLFF
V: TRBV29-1; size: few; D: NA; J: TRBJ1-4; DNA: TGCAGCGTTGGGGACGGGAATGAAAAACTGTTTTTT; CDR3: CSVGDGNEKLFF
V: TRBV7-2; size: NA; D: NA; J: TRBJ2-1; DNA: TGTGCCAGCAGCTTAGCGTCTAGCGTCGCCTACAATGAGCAGTTCTTC; CDR3: CASSLASSVAYNEQFF
V: TRBV7-2; size: many; D: TRBD1; J: TRBJ1-1; DNA: TGTGCCAGCACCCTGGGACAGGGGCTTAACACTGAAGCTTTCTTT; CDR3: CASTLGQGLNTEAFF
V: TRBV7-2; size: few; D: TRBD1; J: TRBJ2-7; DNA: TGTGCCAGCAGCTATGACAGGGGGCGCAGAAACGAGCAGTACTTC; CDR3: CASSYDRGRRNEQYF
V: TRBV3-1; size: few; D: NA; J: TRBJ1-2; DNA: TGTGCCAGCAGCCTCCAGGGTTCGAGGGGCTACACCTTC; CDR3: CASSLQGSRGYTF
V: TRBV20-1; size: few; D: NA; J: TRBJ2-2; DNA: TGCAGTGCCACGACAGGGAACACCGGGGAGCTGTTTTTT; CDR3: CSATTGNTGELFF
V: TRBV12-3/TRBV12-4; size: NA; D: NA; J: TRBJ2-7; DNA: TGTGCCAGTTGGGACTCGGGCTCCTACGAGCAGTACTTC; CDR3: CASWDSGSYEQYF
V: TRBV7-7; size: NA; D: NA; J: TRBJ2-5; DNA: TGTGCTAGCAGCCCCGACGGGATCGGGACCCAGTACTTC; CDR3: CASSPDGIGTQYF
V: TRBV7-2; size: NA; D: TRBD1; J: TRBJ2-1; DNA: TGTGCCAGCAGCTTAGGTGGGGGACAGGGGGTCAATGAGCAGTTCTTC; CDR3: CASSLGGGQGVNEQFF
V: TRBV5-5; size: NA; D: NA; J: TRBJ2-1; DNA: TGTGCCAGCAGCTTGGCGTCGGGAGCCTCCTACAATGAGCAGTTCTTC; CDR3: CASSLASGASYNEQFF
V: TRBV4-2; size: many; D: NA; J: TRBJ2-7; DNA: TGTGCCAGCAGCCAAGGGACAGACTACGAGCAGTACTTC; CDR3: CASSQGTDYEQYF
V: TRBV7-3; size: many; D: TRBD1; J: TRBJ2-5; DNA: TGTGCCAGCAGCTACACAGGGGGCCAAGAGACCCAGTACTTC; CDR3: CASSYTGGQETQYF
V: TRBV7-2; size: many; D: TRBD1; J: TRBJ2-7; DNA: TGTGCCAGCAGCTTATCCCAGGGGGCGGGCGAGCAGTACTTC; CDR3: CASSLSQGAGEQYF
V: TRBV11-3; size: many; D: NA; J: TRBJ2-3; DNA: TGTGCCAGCAGCTTAATAAGGCGGGAGCACAGGGGAAGCACAGATACGCAGTATTTT; CDR3: CASSLIRREHRGSTDTQYF
V: TRBV15; size: NA; D: TRBD2; J: TRBJ2-1; DNA: TGTGCCACCAGCAGATCCGCGGGAGGGCCGGGGAATGAGCAGTTCTTC; CDR3: CATSRSAGGPGNEQFF
V: TRBV7-3; size: few; D: NA; J: TRBJ2-3; DNA: TGTGCCAGCAGCTTAATAGGACAAGCGGTAGATACGCAGTATTTT; CDR3: CASSLIGQAVDTQYF